Sequencing of this T cell receptor beta chain was carried out in a study of shared clonotypes between healthy human individuals. Study observations and caveats: Depth was large, yet rarefaction showed that sorted-subset sequencing was incomplete. Generation probability values for non-shared clonotypes were lower than those for clonotypes shared by all four donors.

Sequenced by immunoSEQ multiplex PCR; TCRdb stores in-frame clones only, minus some. The data hold 2 million to 2.5 million clones, with 85% to 95% observed a single time. All donors were Caucasian adults living in Nashville, Tennessee. About this clone itself: What it binds is unknown.

Trimming cost V 4 bases and J 2 bases; bases outside gene matches: 14. Germline V CDR1 and CDR2: LNHDA, SQIVND (reference sequence). The CDR3 runs to 19 residues. V and J are TRBV19 and TRBJ1-5; TRBD1 matches 10 bases. The sample was naive CD4+ T cells from PBMCs. The subset denotes: CD45RA+ positively selected. This receptor was identified in a man younger than 30 in good health. Some clones in this sample may be carry-over from other donors' samples. The DNA for the CDR3 is TGTGCCAGTAGTACTAGTCTAGTCGGGACAGGGGCCGGCAATCAGCCCCAGCATTTT. This gives the protein CASSTSLVGTGAGNQPQHF.